Sequencing of this T cell receptor (beta chain) was carried out in a study of blood T cell repertoires in COVID-19. Study as a whole: From the United States, Italy and Spain came samples of acute and convalescent COVID-19.

Original processing notes: Amplifying reference gene primers gave estimates of nucleated cell counts. Some clones are missing from TCRdb's copy, which holds only in-frame ones; the method was immunoSEQ multiplex PCR. V, J and clone size derive from that table, while D and trimming were established from the DNA sequence. The table shows around 260,000 clones, with roughly 80% occurring only once. Trimming cost V 3 bases and J 6 bases; bases outside gene matches: 8. CDR1 and CDR2 (germline): SGHTA, FQGNSA. The CDR3 sequence is 15 residues long. Sequenced material: peripheral blood. The sequence derives from a man between 60 and 75 years old with acute or convalescent COVID-19. The genes are TRBV7-2 and TRBJ2-3; TRBD2 agrees at 8 bases. CDR3 amino acids: CASSLGGGNWDTQYF. In DNA, the CDR3 is TGTGCCAGCAGCTTGGGCGGGGGGAATTGGGATACGCAGTATTTT.